This T cell receptor (beta chain) was retrieved from a study of T cells after yellow fever vaccination. Whole-study context: For low cell numbers, libraries were made with SMART-Seq v4 Ultra Low Input.

Study observations and caveats: A limited proportion of clonotypes was detected within both the CD4 and CD8 compartments. Booster sampling recovered most clones from primary vaccination (under 98% CD4, 80% to 90% CD8).

A 5'RACE template-switching step, the method used to make TCR cDNA, added a universal primer site and UMIs. Using its own MiXCR run on the 5' RACE reads, TCRdb lists one record per CDR3 protein. Of approximately 450,000 distinct CDR3 sequences in the sample, roughly a sixth were seen once. The CDR3 is 14 residues long. CDR1 and CDR2 (germline): KGHDR, SFDVKD. The ends were cut back, 5 bases at V and 5 bases at J, with 12 bases in the middle. For this clonotype: Antigen unknown.

The receptor comes from a man between 18 and 35 years old who received the YFV17D yellow fever vaccine. The input for sequencing was PBMCs, taken before the yellow fever booster vaccination. This chain joins TRBV24-1 and TRBJ2-1, with D perhaps given as TRBD1 or TRBD2 (6 bases each). The DNA for the CDR3 is TGTGCCACCAGTGTGGGGGGCACGGACAATGAGCAGTTCTTC. As protein: CATSVGGTDNEQFF.